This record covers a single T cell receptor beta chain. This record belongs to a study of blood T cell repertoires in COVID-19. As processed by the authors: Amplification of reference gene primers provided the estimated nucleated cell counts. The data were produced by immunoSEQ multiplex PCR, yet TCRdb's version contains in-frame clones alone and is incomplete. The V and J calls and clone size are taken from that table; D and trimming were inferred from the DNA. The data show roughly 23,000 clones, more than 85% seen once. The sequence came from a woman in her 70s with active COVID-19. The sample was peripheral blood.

The CDR3 loop reads CASSRKTEGEGEQFF. DNA for the CDR3: TGCGCCAGCAGCCGCAAAACGGAGGGGGAGGGTGAGCAGTTCTTC. This sequence joins TRBV5-1 and TRBJ2-1; a weak D match, TRBD2 (7 bases). Deletions cut 4 bases from V and 9 bases from J, with 20 bases between. From germline, CDR1 is SGHRS and CDR2 YFSETQ. The CDR3 is 15 residues long. The whole variable domain, filled in from reference TRBV5-1 and TRBJ2-1, reads KAGVTQTPRYLIKTRGQQVTLSCSPISGHRSVSWYQQTPGQGLQFLFEYFSETQRNKGNFPGRFSGRQFSNSRSEMNVSTLELGDSALYLCASSRKTEGEGEQFFGPGTRLTVL.